The rows below give T cell receptor beta chains drawn from one sample of a study of T cells in Graves' hyperthyroidism and ophthalmopathy. MiXCR, run by TCRdb on the multiplex PCR reads, gives a single entry per CDR3 protein. The repertoire has fewer than 450,000 distinct CDR3 sequences, around 18% of them found once; the top ten carry 35% to 45%. The specimen sequenced was blood. The receptor set was obtained from a man aged 18 to 29 with Graves' ophthalmopathy. Each CDR3 is given with its conserved first and last residue. A D gene is named only where the DNA matches it firmly. Some rows have no size entry. The others give once, few or many, or a class for an expanded clone.

TRBV25-1	TRBD1	many	TRBJ1-2	CASSESLTARGLYYGYTF	TGTGCCAGCAGTGAGTCCCTGACCGCCAGGGGGCTTTACTATGGCTACACCTTC
TRBV7-9	-	few	TRBJ2-5	CASSTLGEIPYF	TGTGCCAGCAGCACCCTAGGGGAAATCCCTTACTTC
TRBV4-1	-	few	TRBJ2-4	CASSQDPATRDIQYF	TGCGCCAGCAGCCAAGACCCGGCCACGCGGGACATTCAGTACTTC
TRBV9	TRBD1	few	TRBJ1-2	CASSRAGQGAYGYTF	TGTGCCAGCAGTCGGGCGGGACAGGGGGCCTATGGCTACACCTTC
TRBV7-2	-	-	TRBJ2-5	CASSSRRSVGTQYF	TGTGCCAGCAGCTCCCGGCGGAGCGTGGGGACCCAGTACTTC
TRBV5-1	-	many	TRBJ1-2	CASSLVGASNYGYTF	TGCGCCAGCAGCTTGGTGGGGGCTTCTAACTATGGCTACACCTTC
TRBV7-3	-	-	TRBJ1-6	CASSSQSTNNSPLHF	TGTGCCAGCAGCAGTCAGAGCACTAATAATTCACCCCTCCACTTT
TRBV20-1	TRBD1	few	TRBJ2-6	CSARSQGATGANVLTF	TGCAGTGCTAGATCCCAGGGGGCGACTGGGGCCAACGTCCTGACTTTC
TRBV29-1	-	-	TRBJ1-4	CSVEDLQTASEKLFF	TGCAGCGTTGAAGATCTTCAGACAGCTTCTGAAAAACTGTTTTTT
TRBV7-8	TRBD1	many	TRBJ2-3	CASSYEIPGQSLSTDTQYF	TGTGCCAGCAGCTACGAAATTCCGGGACAGAGTCTTAGCACAGATACGCAGTATTTT
TRBV3-1	-	many	TRBJ2-3	CASSQESYGGPTDTQYF	TGTGCCAGCAGCCAAGAGAGCTACGGGGGGCCTACAGATACGCAGTATTTT
TRBV24-1	-	-	TRBJ2-2	CATSVAGNTGELFF	TGTGCCACCAGTGTTGCGGGAAACACCGGGGAGCTGTTTTTT
TRBV20-1	-	few	TRBJ2-7	CSARQSSYEQYF	TGCAGTGCTAGACAAAGCTCCTACGAGCAGTACTTC
TRBV6-1	-	many	TRBJ2-3	CASTPRGATDTQYF	TGTGCCAGCACCCCTAGGGGGGCGACAGATACGCAGTATTTT
TRBV9	TRBD1	many	TRBJ1-1	CASSPWDSEAFF	TGTGCCAGCAGCCCATGGGACAGTGAAGCTTTCTTT